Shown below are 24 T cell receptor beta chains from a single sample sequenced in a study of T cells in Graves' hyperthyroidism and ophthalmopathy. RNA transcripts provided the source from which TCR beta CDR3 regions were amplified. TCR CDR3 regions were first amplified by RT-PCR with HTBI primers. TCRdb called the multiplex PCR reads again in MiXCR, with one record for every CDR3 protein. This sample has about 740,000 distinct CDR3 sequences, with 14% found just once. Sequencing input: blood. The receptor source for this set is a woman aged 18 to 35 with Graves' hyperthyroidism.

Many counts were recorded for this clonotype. CDR3 DNA sequence: TGCAGTGCGGCCGGACAGGGAAAGACAGATACGCAGTATTTT. This encodes CSAAGQGKTDTQYF. The genes are TRBV20-1 and TRBJ2-3, with 8 bases aligning to TRBD1. V shed 6 bases and J 3 bases; nucleotides not matched to a gene: 8. This CDR3 region has 14 residues. Germline CDR1 and CDR2: DFQATT and SNEGSKA (reference sequence).

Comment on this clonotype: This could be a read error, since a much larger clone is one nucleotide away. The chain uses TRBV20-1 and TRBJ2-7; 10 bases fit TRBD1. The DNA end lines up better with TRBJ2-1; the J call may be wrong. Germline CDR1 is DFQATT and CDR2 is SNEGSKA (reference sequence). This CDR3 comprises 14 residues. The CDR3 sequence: CSASRDRGSYEQFF. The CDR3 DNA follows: TGCAGTGCTAGCCGGGACAGGGGATCCTACGAGCAGTTCTTC.

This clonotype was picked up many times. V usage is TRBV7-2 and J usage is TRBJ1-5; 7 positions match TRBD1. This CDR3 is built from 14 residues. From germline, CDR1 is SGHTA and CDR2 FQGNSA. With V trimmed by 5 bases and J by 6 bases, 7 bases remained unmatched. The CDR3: CASSGQGGGQPQHF. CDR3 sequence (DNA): TGTGCCAGCAGCGGGCAGGGGGGAGGTCAGCCCCAGCATTTT. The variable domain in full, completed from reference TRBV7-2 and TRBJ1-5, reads GAGVSQSPSNKVTEKGKDVELRCDPISGHTALYWYRQSLGQGLEFLIYFQGNSAPDKSGLPSDRFSAERTGGSVSTLTIQRTQQEDSAVYLCASSGQGGGQPQHFGDGTRLSIL.

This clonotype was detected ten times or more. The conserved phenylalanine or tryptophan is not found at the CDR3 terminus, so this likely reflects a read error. In DNA form, the CDR3 reads TGTGCCAGCTCACCATCGTCGCGGAACACTGAAGCTTTCTCT. Its protein product is CASSPSSRNTEAFS. The chain combines TRBV18 with TRBJ1-1; no firm D call. The CDR3 consists of 14 residues. V lost 2 bases and J lost 1, with 8 bases in between. Germline CDR1 reads KGHSH; CDR2 reads LQKENI.

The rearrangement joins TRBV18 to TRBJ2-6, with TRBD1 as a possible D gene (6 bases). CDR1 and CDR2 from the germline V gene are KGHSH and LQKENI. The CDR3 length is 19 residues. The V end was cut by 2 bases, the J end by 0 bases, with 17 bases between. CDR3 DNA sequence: TGTGCCAGCTCACCAAGGGCAGGGGTTGGGAGCTCTGGGGCCAACGTCCTGACTTTC. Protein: CASSPRAGVGSSGANVLTF.

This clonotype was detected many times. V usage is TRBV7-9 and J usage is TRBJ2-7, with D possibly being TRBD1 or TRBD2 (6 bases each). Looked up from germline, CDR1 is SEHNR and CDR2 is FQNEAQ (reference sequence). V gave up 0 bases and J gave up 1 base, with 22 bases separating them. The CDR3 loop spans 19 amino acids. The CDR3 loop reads CASSLAPGAGRGNSYEQYF. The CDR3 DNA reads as TGTGCCAGCAGCTTAGCCCCGGGGGCCGGCAGGGGCAATTCCTACGAGCAGTACTTC.

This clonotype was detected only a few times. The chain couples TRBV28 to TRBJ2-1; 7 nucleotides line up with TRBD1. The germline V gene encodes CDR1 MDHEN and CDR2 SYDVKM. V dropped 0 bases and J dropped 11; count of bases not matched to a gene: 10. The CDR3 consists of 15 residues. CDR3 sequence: CASSLWAPTGVKQFF. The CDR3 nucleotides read TGTGCCAGCAGTTTATGGGCCCCTACAGGGGTAAAGCAGTTCTTC.

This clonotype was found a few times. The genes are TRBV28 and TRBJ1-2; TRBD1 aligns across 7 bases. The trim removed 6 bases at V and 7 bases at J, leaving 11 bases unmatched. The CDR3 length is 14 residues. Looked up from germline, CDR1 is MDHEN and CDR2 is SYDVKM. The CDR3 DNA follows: TGTGCCAGCAGGCCAGGGGGATCAAGACCTGGCTACACCTTC. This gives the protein CASRPGGSRPGYTF.

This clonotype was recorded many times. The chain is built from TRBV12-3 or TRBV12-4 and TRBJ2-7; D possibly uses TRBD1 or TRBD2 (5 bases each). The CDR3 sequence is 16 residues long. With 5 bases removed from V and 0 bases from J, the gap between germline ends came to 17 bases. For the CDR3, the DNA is TGTGCCAGCAGTGTCGTTTGGGACCGTCGCTCCTACGAGCAGTACTTC. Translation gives CASSVVWDRRSYEQYF.

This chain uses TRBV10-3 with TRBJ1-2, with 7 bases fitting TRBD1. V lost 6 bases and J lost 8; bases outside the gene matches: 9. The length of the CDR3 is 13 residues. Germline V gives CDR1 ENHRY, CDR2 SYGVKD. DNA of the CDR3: TGTGCCATCAGGCAGGAGGGGGCCTACGGCTACACCTTC. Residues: CAIRQEGAYGYTF.

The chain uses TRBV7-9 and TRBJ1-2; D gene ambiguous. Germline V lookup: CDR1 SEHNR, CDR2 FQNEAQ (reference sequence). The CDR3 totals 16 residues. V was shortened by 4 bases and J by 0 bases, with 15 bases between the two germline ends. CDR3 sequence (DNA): TGTGCCAGCAGCTCTTACAAGAAGCCTACTAACTATGGCTACACCTTC. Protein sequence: CASSSYKKPTNYGYTF.

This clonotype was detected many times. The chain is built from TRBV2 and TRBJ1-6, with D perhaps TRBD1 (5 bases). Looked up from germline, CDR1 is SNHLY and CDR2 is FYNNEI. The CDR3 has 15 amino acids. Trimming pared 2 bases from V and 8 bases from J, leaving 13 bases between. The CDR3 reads CASSETDSLYSPLHF. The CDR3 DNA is TGTGCCAGCAGTGAAACCGACAGCCTTTATTCACCCCTCCACTTT.

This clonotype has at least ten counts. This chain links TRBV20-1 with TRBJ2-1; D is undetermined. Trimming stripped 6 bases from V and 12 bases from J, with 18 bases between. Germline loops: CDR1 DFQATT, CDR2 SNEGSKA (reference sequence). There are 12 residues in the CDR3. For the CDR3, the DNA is TGCAGTGCCCCCAACCAGGCCGCGCGGCAGTTCTTC. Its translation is CSAPNQAARQFF.

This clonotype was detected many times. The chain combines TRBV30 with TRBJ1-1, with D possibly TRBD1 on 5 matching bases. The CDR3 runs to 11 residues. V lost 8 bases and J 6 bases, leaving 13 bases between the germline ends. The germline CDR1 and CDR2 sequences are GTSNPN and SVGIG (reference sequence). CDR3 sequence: CAAPRGAEAFF. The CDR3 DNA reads TGTGCCGCTCCCCGGGGGGCTGAAGCTTTCTTT.

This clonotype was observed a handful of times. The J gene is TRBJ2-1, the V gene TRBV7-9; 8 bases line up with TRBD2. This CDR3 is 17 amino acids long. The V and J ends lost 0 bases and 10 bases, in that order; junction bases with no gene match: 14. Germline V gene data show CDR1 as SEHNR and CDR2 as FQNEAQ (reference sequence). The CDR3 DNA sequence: TGTGCCAGCAGCTTAGCGCTAAAGCGGGAGACTTCTCGGGAGCAGTTCTTC. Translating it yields CASSLALKRETSREQFF.

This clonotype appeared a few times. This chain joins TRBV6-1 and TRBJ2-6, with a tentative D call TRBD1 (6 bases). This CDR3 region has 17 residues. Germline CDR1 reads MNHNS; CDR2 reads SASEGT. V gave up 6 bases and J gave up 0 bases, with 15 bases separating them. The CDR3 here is CASSYGTPGSGANVLTF. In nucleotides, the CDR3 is TGTGCCAGCAGCTACGGGACACCAGGCTCTGGGGCCAACGTCCTGACTTTC.

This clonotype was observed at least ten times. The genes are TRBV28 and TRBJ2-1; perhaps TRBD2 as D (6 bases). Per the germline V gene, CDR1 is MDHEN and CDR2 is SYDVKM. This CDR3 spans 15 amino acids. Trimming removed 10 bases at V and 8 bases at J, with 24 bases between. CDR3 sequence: CATRPGLPIWDEQFF. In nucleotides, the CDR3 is TGTGCCACCCGACCCGGACTACCTATCTGGGATGAGCAGTTCTTC.

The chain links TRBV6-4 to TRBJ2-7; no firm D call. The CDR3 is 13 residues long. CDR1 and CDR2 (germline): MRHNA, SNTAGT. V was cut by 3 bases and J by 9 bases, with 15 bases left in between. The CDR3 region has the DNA TGTGCCAGCAGTGATCTACCCTCCCGACGGCAGTACTTC. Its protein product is CASSDLPSRRQYF.

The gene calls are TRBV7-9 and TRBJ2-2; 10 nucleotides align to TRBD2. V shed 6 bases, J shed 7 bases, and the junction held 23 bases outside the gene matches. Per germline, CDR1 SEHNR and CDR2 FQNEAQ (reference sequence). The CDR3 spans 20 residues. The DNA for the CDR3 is TGTGCCAGCAGTTTCGAACGCCTGGGACTAGCGAAAAGGCTGGTCGGGGAGCTGTTTTTT. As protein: CASSFERLGLAKRLVGELFF.

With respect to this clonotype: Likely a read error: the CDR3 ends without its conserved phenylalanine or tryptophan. The CDR3 reads CASSGSWSRTDTQYI. CDR3 nucleotides: TGTGCCAGCAGCGGGTCGTGGTCCCGCACAGATACGCAGTATATT. This chain joins TRBV9 and TRBJ2-3; D is uncertain. The CDR3 is 15 amino acids. The V gene lost 3 bases and the J gene lost 1 base, with 12 bases spanning the gap. CDR1 is SGDLS, CDR2 YYNGEE, per germline.

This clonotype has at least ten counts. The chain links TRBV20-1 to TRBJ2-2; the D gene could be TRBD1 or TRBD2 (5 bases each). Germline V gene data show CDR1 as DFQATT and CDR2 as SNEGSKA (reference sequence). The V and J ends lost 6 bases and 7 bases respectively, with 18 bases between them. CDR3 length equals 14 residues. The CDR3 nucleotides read TGCAGTGCAAAGAGGGGTGGACGGGTCGGGGAGCTGTTTTTT. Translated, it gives CSAKRGGRVGELFF.

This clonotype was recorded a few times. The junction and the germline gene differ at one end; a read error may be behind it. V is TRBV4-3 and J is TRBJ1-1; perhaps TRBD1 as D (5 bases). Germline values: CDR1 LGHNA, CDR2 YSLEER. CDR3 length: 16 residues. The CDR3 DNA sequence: TGCGCCAGCAGCCGAGTGCCAGGGCAGAGTTACACTGAAGCTCTCTTT. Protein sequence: CASSRVPGQSYTEALF.

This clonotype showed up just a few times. Here the CDR3 reads CASSSPSGRRLSGELFF. The DNA of the CDR3 is TGTGCCAGCAGCTCCCCTAGCGGGAGGAGATTAAGCGGGGAGCTGTTTTTT. The chain couples TRBV11-2 to TRBJ2-2, with TRBD2 matching 11 bases. CDR1 SGHAT and CDR2 FQNNGV come from the germline V gene. Germline trimming cut 4 bases from V and 7 bases from J; bases unmatched to any gene: 11. The CDR3 has 17 amino acids.

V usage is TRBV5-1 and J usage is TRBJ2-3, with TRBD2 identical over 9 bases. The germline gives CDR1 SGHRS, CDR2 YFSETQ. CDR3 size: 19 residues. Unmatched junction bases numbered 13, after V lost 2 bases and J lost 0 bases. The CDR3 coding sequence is TGCGCCAGCAGCTTTAGCCACACCGGGACTAGCAGTAGCACAGATACGCAGTATTTT. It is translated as CASSFSHTGTSSSTDTQYF.